This T cell receptor (beta chain) was captured in a study of blood T cell repertoires in COVID-19. The CDR3 is 13 residues long. Germline CDR1 and CDR2: SQVTM and ANQGSEA. V lost 6 bases and J lost 0, with 9 bases in between. TCRdb keeps only in-frame clones here, not all; method: immunoSEQ multiplex PCR. Seen here are some 150,000 clones, over 60% observed once, and the top ten hold approximately 9%. The TCR sequence derives from a woman aged 50 to 60 with active or convalescent COVID-19. The sequenced material came from peripheral blood. The V call is TRBV29-1, the J call TRBJ1-5, with a weak D call TRBD1 (6 bases). The CDR3 sequence is CSVQGSSNQPQHF. DNA of the CDR3: TGCAGCGTACAGGGTTCTAGCAATCAGCCCCAGCATTTT.